This is a list of T cell receptor beta chains from one sample in a study of identical twins. TCRdb reprocessed the 5' RACE reads with MiXCR, giving one entry per CDR3 protein. Altogether roughly 540,000 distinct CDR3 sequences are present, roughly a fifth being singletons, with the ten largest covering roughly 0.9%. These data were also reused for a study on T cells expressing NK-cell markers.

Sequencing was performed on CD4+ T cells sorted from blood. Every receptor here comes from a woman between 18 and 29 years old in good health. CDR3s include the opening cysteine and the closing phenylalanine or tryptophan. A D gene is named only where the DNA matches it firmly. Clone size, where shown, is once, few, many, or a class for clones that have expanded.

V: TRBV5-1; D: .; size: .; J: TRBJ2-3; DNA: TGCGCCAGCAGCTTGGAGGTTGTAGTGAACTACGTAGATACGCAGTATTTT; CDR3: CASSLEVVVNYVDTQYF
V: TRBV5-1; D: TRBD2; size: few; J: TRBJ2-1; DNA: TGCGCCAGCAGCGCAACCGGGACTAGCGTCTCCAATGAGCAGTTCTTC; CDR3: CASSATGTSVSNEQFF
V: TRBV12-3/TRBV12-4; D: .; size: .; J: TRBJ1-6; DNA: TGTGCCAGCAGTCGACTAACAGCTAATTCACCCCTCCACTTT; CDR3: CASSRLTANSPLHF
V: TRBV6-5; D: .; size: few; J: TRBJ2-3; DNA: TGTGCCAGCAGTTACTCGTCCCGAGGGGATACGCAGTATTTT; CDR3: CASSYSSRGDTQYF
V: TRBV5-1; D: .; size: .; J: TRBJ1-6; DNA: TGCGCCAGCAGTTTTAAACCCTTGGACGGGTTAAGTGGGTCACCCCTCCACTTT; CDR3: CASSFKPLDGLSGSPLHF
V: TRBV20-1; D: .; size: many; J: TRBJ1-6; DNA: TGCAGTGCTAGAGAGAGCTCCTATAATTCACCCCTCCACTTT; CDR3: CSARESSYNSPLHF
V: TRBV6-5; D: .; size: .; J: TRBJ2-1; DNA: TGTGCCAGCAGGTCCATCGGGGAGCAGTTCTTC; CDR3: CASRSIGEQFF
V: TRBV5-6; D: TRBD1; size: few; J: TRBJ2-5; DNA: TGTGCCAGCACCCTTAAGACAGGGGGAGTGGAGACCCAGTACTTC; CDR3: CASTLKTGGVETQYF
V: TRBV12-3/TRBV12-4; D: .; size: many; J: TRBJ2-7; DNA: TGTGCCAGCAGTTCATCGGTCTACGAGCAGTACTTC; CDR3: CASSSSVYEQYF
V: TRBV27; D: .; size: .; J: TRBJ1-6; DNA: TGTGCCAGCAGTACTCAGGATTCACCCCTCCACTTT; CDR3: CASSTQDSPLHF
V: TRBV7-3; D: .; size: .; J: TRBJ2-2; DNA: TGTGCCAGCAGCCCAGGTCACGGGGAGCTGTTTTTT; CDR3: CASSPGHGELFF
V: TRBV5-1; D: TRBD1; size: .; J: TRBJ2-1; DNA: TGCGCCAGCAGCTACTTAATCGGGACAGGGGGAGTCTTC; CDR3: CASSYLIGTGGVF
V: TRBV27; D: TRBD2; size: many; J: TRBJ2-1; DNA: TGTGCCAGCAGTCACACTAGCGCCTTAACTGTCAATGAGCAGTTCTTC; CDR3: CASSHTSALTVNEQFF
V: TRBV5-1; D: TRBD1; size: few; J: TRBJ2-6; DNA: TGCGCCAGCAGCTTTCAGGGGGCCCCCCATTCTGGGGCCAACGTCCTGACTTTC; CDR3: CASSFQGAPHSGANVLTF
V: TRBV20-1; D: .; size: few; J: TRBJ2-6; DNA: TGCAGTGCCGACGGGGCCAACGTCCTGACTTTC; CDR3: CSADGANVLTF
V: TRBV12-3/TRBV12-4; D: TRBD1; size: few; J: TRBJ2-2; DNA: TGTGCCAGCAGTTTAGAACCCAGGGGGCCAAGGGAGCTGTTTTTT; CDR3: CASSLEPRGPRELFF
V: TRBV6-1; D: .; size: .; J: TRBJ1-1; DNA: TGTGCCAGCAGTGAAGAGGGAGTTGGCCAGGTGGGAGAAGCTTTCTTT; CDR3: CASSEEGVGQVGEAFF
V: TRBV29-1; D: .; size: few; J: TRBJ2-1; DNA: TGCAGCGTTGAAAGTCTTATTGTGGGTGAGCAGTTCTTC; CDR3: CSVESLIVGEQFF
V: TRBV12-3/TRBV12-4; D: TRBD1; size: few; J: TRBJ2-5; DNA: TGTGCCAGCAGTTTAAGGGGGCTTGGGGAGACCCAGTACTTC; CDR3: CASSLRGLGETQYF
V: TRBV9; D: .; size: .; J: TRBJ2-6; DNA: TGTGCCAGCAGCGTAGCCTTGCCCGGGGCCAACGTCCTGACTTTC; CDR3: CASSVALPGANVLTF
V: TRBV7-9; D: .; size: few; J: TRBJ2-7; DNA: TGTGCCAGCAGCTTAGATTTCAGGAATACCTACGAGCAGTACTTC; CDR3: CASSLDFRNTYEQYF
V: TRBV5-1; D: .; size: few; J: TRBJ2-2; DNA: TGCGCCAGCAGCTCTGACAGAAACACCGGGGAGCTGTTTTTT; CDR3: CASSSDRNTGELFF
V: TRBV15; D: .; size: few; J: TRBJ2-1; DNA: TGTGCCACCAGCAGAGATCCCGGGACTCAGCAGTTCTTC; CDR3: CATSRDPGTQQFF
V: TRBV5-6; D: TRBD1; size: many; J: TRBJ1-1; DNA: TGTGCCAGCAGCTTGCTGGGACAGAAGAACACTGAAGCTTTCTTT; CDR3: CASSLLGQKNTEAFF
V: TRBV3-1; D: .; size: few; J: TRBJ2-1; DNA: TGTGCCAGCAGCCATTGGGGGTCCTACAATGAGCAGTTCTTC; CDR3: CASSHWGSYNEQFF
V: TRBV6-1; D: .; size: few; J: TRBJ1-1; DNA: TGTGCCAGCAGGAGAGGGCAAGGGAGCACTGAAGCTTTCTTT; CDR3: CASRRGQGSTEAFF